The entry below gives a single TCR beta chain sequence along with its context. Its cognate antigen is unknown. These data belong to a study of T cells in localized non-small cell lung cancer. Clones were sequenced by immunoSEQ multiplex PCR, and TCRdb holds only the in-frame ones, with some missing. The data show tens of thousands of clones, about 88% seen once. General observations from the study: Uninvolved adjacent lung showed peak T cell clonality, exceeding tumor.

V was clipped by 3 bases and J by 3 bases, with 11 bases between them. The germline V gene encodes CDR1 MNHEY and CDR2 SMNVEV (reference sequence). This CDR3 contains 15 residues. The sequence was collected from a female donor older than 55 with stage I lung adenocarcinoma. The sample consisted of peripheral blood, taken before any cancer treatment. The chain links TRBV27 to TRBJ1-4; D might be TRBD1 (6 bases). CDR3 bases: TGTGCCAGCAGTTTGGGGGGGCTTCCTAATGAAAAACTGTTTTTT. The encoded protein is CASSLGGLPNEKLFF.